These 20 T cell receptor beta chains were sequenced from one sample in a study of spatial heterogeneity in lung cancer. The time point here: sample taken at primary tumor resection. Sequencing was performed on whole RNA extracted from tumor and nontumor lung tissue, or from frozen PBMC, and the material was left unsorted. In TCRdb, the 5' RACE reads were re-called with MiXCR into one record per CDR3 protein. The sample lists over 90,000 distinct CDR3 sequences, approximately 8.6% occurring once. Sequenced material: PBMCs, taken at surgery. The origin of the receptors is a male donor with early-stage non-small cell lung cancer.

This clonotype was recorded a few times. This chain connects TRBV29-1 to TRBJ2-1, with TRBD2 identical over 11 bases. With V trimmed by 5 bases and J by 2 bases, 5 bases remained unmatched. The germline gives CDR1 SQVTM, CDR2 ANQGSEA. The CDR3 covers 15 residues. The CDR3 loop reads CSVPLTSGAYNEQFF. CDR3 sequence (DNA): TGCAGCGTTCCCCTGACTAGCGGGGCCTACAATGAGCAGTTCTTC.

This clonotype came up many times. This chain connects TRBV18 to TRBJ1-1, with TRBD1 as a possible D gene (5 bases). Germline values: CDR1 KGHSH, CDR2 LQKENI. The CDR3 sequence is 14 residues long. V dropped 1 base and J dropped 6 bases, with 12 bases sitting between them. The CDR3 is CASSPRGRGSEAFF. The CDR3 region has the DNA TGTGCCAGCTCACCACGGGGCCGGGGATCTGAAGCTTTCTTT.

This clonotype was detected only a few times. The chain recombines TRBV18 with TRBJ1-6; 7 bases are shared with TRBD1. There are 14 residues in the CDR3. The germline gives CDR1 KGHSH, CDR2 LQKENI. V gave up 6 bases and J gave up 9 bases; unmatched junction bases: 8. CDR3 sequence reads: CASSRTQGTSPLHF. The CDR3 DNA reads TGTGCCAGCTCGCGTACACAGGGGACTTCACCCCTCCACTTT.

This clonotype appeared many times. CDR3 in amino acids: CSARDSSYEQYF. DNA of the CDR3: TGCAGCGCTCGGGACAGTAGCTACGAGCAGTACTTC. V gene TRBV29-1 combines with J gene TRBJ2-7; the match to TRBD1 covers 7 bases. The CDR3 covers 12 residues. Per the germline V gene, CDR1 is SQVTM and CDR2 is ANQGSEA. V dropped 7 bases and J dropped 3; count of bases not matched to a gene: 6.

This clonotype has more than one count but fewer than ten. The chain uses TRBV10-3 and TRBJ1-4, with 9 positions matching TRBD1. The CDR3 length is 16 residues. Germline CDR1 ENHRY, CDR2 SYGVKD. V was clipped by 3 bases and J by 3 bases; unmatched bases: 5. The CDR3 nucleotides are TGTGCCATCAGTGAAAACAGGGGGCAACCTAATGAAAAACTGTTTTTT. This translates into CAISENRGQPNEKLFF.

The chain links TRBV11-2 to TRBJ1-3; D gene uncertain. CDR3 length: 13 residues. Trimming removed 1 base from V and 4 bases from J, with 5 bases in between. Germline V gene data show CDR1 as SGHAT and CDR2 as FQNNGV. CDR3 coding DNA: TGTGCCAGCAGCTTAGTGGCGGGAAACACCATATATTTT. Protein: CASSLVAGNTIYF. The full variable domain, in which reference TRBV11-2 and TRBJ1-3 provide the parts outside the CDR3, is EAGVAQSPRYKIIEKRQSVAFWCNPISGHATLYWYQQILGQGPKLLIQFQNNGVVDDSQLPKDRFSAERLKGVDSTLKIQPAKLEDSAVYLCASSLVAGNTIYFGEGSWLTVV.

This clonotype turned up a few times. This rearrangement joins TRBV20-1 to TRBJ2-3, with a possible D match to TRBD1 (5 bases). Germline V lookup: CDR1 DFQATT, CDR2 SNEGSKA (reference sequence). The CDR3 is made up of 14 amino acids. V was cut by 0 bases and J by 3 bases, with 10 bases left in between. In nucleotides, the CDR3 is TGCAGTGCTAGAGAGGGCAGGGCAACAGATACGCAGTATTTT. The encoded protein is CSAREGRATDTQYF.

Many counts were recorded for this clonotype. This sequence joins TRBV20-1 and TRBJ2-2; 11 nucleotides match TRBD2. The V segment lost 1 base and the J segment 1 base; nucleotides outside the gene matches: 5. The CDR3 contains 17 residues. Germline V gives CDR1 DFQATT, CDR2 SNEGSKA (reference sequence). The CDR3 nucleotides are TGCAGTGCTAGAGCCCGTAGCGGGGGGGTGAACACCGGGGAGCTGTTTTTT. It codes for CSARARSGGVNTGELFF.

This clonotype was observed a few times. The chain carries TRBV29-1 and TRBJ1-6; 7 bases align to TRBD1. Trimming removed 6 bases from V and 9 bases from J; junction bases left unmatched: 11. The V gene's germline CDR1 is SQVTM and CDR2 ANQGSEA. The CDR3 is 14 residues long. This CDR3 reads CSVAIGQARSPLHF. In nucleotides, the CDR3 is TGCAGCGTGGCTATCGGACAGGCCCGTTCACCCCTCCACTTT.

This sequence joins TRBV28 and TRBJ1-6; no firm D call. The CDR3 has 16 residues. Germline lookup yields CDR1 MDHEN and CDR2 SYDVKM. V was trimmed by 4 bases and J by 0 bases, leaving 10 bases between them. CDR3 amino acids: CASSSGPSSYNSPLHF. The CDR3 coding sequence is TGTGCCAGCAGTTCAGGCCCGAGCTCCTATAATTCACCCCTCCACTTT.

This clonotype was found a few times. The V and J genes are TRBV2 and TRBJ2-3; 7 bases fit TRBD2. This CDR3 is 13 amino acids long. Germline loops: CDR1 SNHLY, CDR2 FYNNEI. J was trimmed by 4 bases and V by 7 bases; bases with no gene match: 5. CDR3 amino acids: CASTPGRSDTQYF. CDR3 nucleotide sequence: TGTGCCAGCACTCCCGGGAGGTCAGATACGCAGTATTTT. Full variable domain (outside the CDR3, taken from reference TRBV2 and TRBJ2-3): EPEVTQTPSHQVTQMGQEVILRCVPISNHLYFYWYRQILGQKVEFLVSFYNNEISEKSEIFDDQFSVERPDGSNFTLKIRSTKLEDSAMYFCASTPGRSDTQYFGPGTRLTVL.

Only a few counts were recorded for this clonotype. The chain has TRBV20-1 and TRBJ2-3, with 7 bases aligning to TRBD1. This CDR3 comprises 14 residues. V shed 5 bases, J shed 2 bases, and the junction held 7 bases outside the gene matches. Germline lookup yields CDR1 DFQATT and CDR2 SNEGSKA (reference sequence). The CDR3 coding sequence is TGCAGTGCTGATCCGGGACAGAACACAGATACGCAGTATTTT. It encodes CSADPGQNTDTQYF.

This clonotype was picked up a small number of times. The rearrangement uses TRBV3-1 and TRBJ2-3; 10 bases align to TRBD2. The V and J ends lost 5 bases and 0 bases, in that order; junction bases with no gene match: 5. This CDR3 comprises 16 residues. Germline V gene data show CDR1 as LGHDT and CDR2 as YNNKEL (reference sequence). The CDR3 region is CASSVLAGLSTDTQYF. DNA for the CDR3: TGTGCCAGCAGCGTACTAGCGGGGCTTAGCACAGATACGCAGTATTTT.

The chain is built from TRBV20-1 and TRBJ1-2; D gene uncertain. The germline V gene encodes CDR1 DFQATT and CDR2 SNEGSKA (reference sequence). This CDR3 has 13 amino acids. The V end lost 0 bases, the J end lost 2 bases, and 7 bases lay between the germline ends. CDR3 nucleotides: TGCAGTGCTAGAGAAAACGGAAACTATGGCTACACCTTC. Its protein product is CSARENGNYGYTF.

This clonotype was observed a handful of times. The rearrangement links TRBV29-1 to TRBJ2-1; 9 bases align to TRBD2. V was pared by 4 bases and J by 5 bases, with 3 bases of the junction left unmatched. This CDR3 comprises 13 residues. Germline assignment: CDR1 SQVTM and CDR2 ANQGSEA. CDR3: CSVASGGNNEQFF. For the CDR3, the DNA is TGCAGCGTTGCAAGCGGGGGGAACAATGAGCAGTTCTTC.

This clonotype was recorded many times. The chain couples TRBV4-3 to TRBJ2-1, with 8 bases that match TRBD2. This CDR3 comprises 13 residues. V was clipped by 6 bases and J by 8 bases; unmatched bases: 6. Germline assignment: CDR1 LGHNA and CDR2 YSLEER. The CDR3, as DNA: TGCGCCAGCAGTAGCGGGGCCAGGGATGAGCAGTTCTTC. Translated, it gives CASSSGARDEQFF.

This clonotype was recorded a few times. The chain links TRBV2 to TRBJ2-7; 8 positions agree with TRBD1. The CDR3 length is 14 residues. Unmatched junction bases numbered 8, after V lost 6 bases and J lost 4 bases. CDR1 is SNHLY and CDR2 is FYNNEI in the germline V gene. In DNA, the CDR3 is TGTGCCAGCAGAGCCGGGACAGGACTTTACGAGCAGTACTTC. Translation: CASRAGTGLYEQYF.

In its sample, this clonotype was seen many times. CDR3 DNA: TGCGCCAGCAGCCTCCCGGACGAGCCCTACGAGCAGTACTTC. Protein: CASSLPDEPYEQYF. The chain carries TRBV5-1 and TRBJ2-7; no clear D. V was pared by 4 bases and J by 2 bases, with 13 bases between. Germline V gene sequence: CDR1 SGHRS, CDR2 YFSETQ. The CDR3 has 14 amino acids. The full variable domain, in which reference TRBV5-1 and TRBJ2-7 provide the parts outside the CDR3, is KAGVTQTPRYLIKTRGQQVTLSCSPISGHRSVSWYQQTPGQGLQFLFEYFSETQRNKGNFPGRFSGRQFSNSRSEMNVSTLELGDSALYLCASSLPDEPYEQYFGPGTRLTVT.

This clonotype was detected a few times. The chain recombines TRBV6-5 with TRBJ2-3; D assignment may be TRBD1 or TRBD2 (5 bases each). Germline-derived CDR1 and CDR2 are MNHEY and SVGAGI. V lost 10 bases to trimming and J lost 0 bases, with 14 bases between them. The CDR3 is made up of 14 amino acids. CDR3 residues: CATQWGISTDTQYF. CDR3 nucleotides: TGTGCCACCCAATGGGGGATTAGCACAGATACGCAGTATTTT.

In this sample, this clonotype turned up a few times. The genes are TRBV4-2 and TRBJ2-7; the D is unclear. Trimming removed 6 bases from V and 4 bases from J, with 25 bases in between. The CDR3 is made up of 17 amino acids. Looked up from germline, CDR1 is LGHNA and CDR2 is YNFKEQ. The CDR3, as DNA: TGTGCCAGCAGTCACCCTACCACCTCGGCAGCAGCATACGAGCAGTACTTC. As protein: CASSHPTTSAAAYEQYF.